The T cell receptor (beta chain) described here comes from a study of blood T cell repertoires in COVID-19. Study summary: The United States, Italy and Spain provided the acute and convalescent COVID-19 samples.

The V segment lost 7 bases and the J segment 6 bases; nucleotides outside the gene matches: 5. This CDR3 region has 15 residues. Germline V gives CDR1 SGDLS, CDR2 YYNGEE. Researchers sorted participants into cohorts using their self-reported clinical history. Recovery among Cohort 3 donors was established by two negative PCRs, clearance, or symptom resolution. Repertoires were generated with immunoSEQ multiplex PCR, while TCRdb's copy carries only in-frame clones and drops some. Counted here are some 160,000 clones, around 81% occurring once; the ten biggest clones make up 6.2%. Sequenced sample: PBMCs or T cells enriched from blood (not recorded which). The TCR was taken from a woman aged 40-49 years who had recovered from COVID-19. The rearrangement uses TRBV9 and TRBJ2-3; 16 bases are shared with TRBD2. CDR3 sequence (DNA): TGTGCCAGCGGGACTAGCGGGGGGGCCGGGGATACGCAGTATTTT. Translated, it gives CASGTSGGAGDTQYF.